A selection of T cell receptor beta chains follows, all from one sample in a study of T cell repertoires in cytomegalovirus infection. TCRdb ran MiXCR on the reads and lists one entry per CDR3 protein. The data hold about 150,000 distinct CDR3 sequences, with roughly a quarter observed a single time. The sample consisted of PBMCs. The receptors here all came from a human donor in good health (CMV status not recorded). Some clones in this sample may be carry-over from other donors' samples. The CDR3 runs from the conserved cysteine through the conserved F or W. The D gene is left open where the match is weak. Only some rows state a clone size, as once, few, many or a class for expanded clones.

many	TRBV20-1	.	TRBJ2-5	TGCAGTGCAAACTTGATAGGTTTGACGGCCACGGGAGAGACCCAGTACTTC	CSANLIGLTATGETQYF
.	TRBV7-2	TRBD1	TRBJ2-7	TGTGCCCGCAGCTTGACAGGGTGGGGCTACGAGCAGTACTTC	CARSLTGWGYEQYF
few	TRBV28	.	TRBJ2-7	TGTGCCAGCAGTTTTCGGGCACAAAGTCACTACGAGCAGTACTTC	CASSFRAQSHYEQYF
.	TRBV7-9	.	TRBJ1-1	TGTGCCAGCAGCTTAGAACCCCGCGACACTGAAGCTTTCTTT	CASSLEPRDTEAFF
.	TRBV2	.	TRBJ1-6	TGTGCCAGCAGTGAAGTATCCGGAGGTAGAAATTCACCCCTCCACTTT	CASSEVSGGRNSPLHF
many	TRBV6-5	.	TRBJ2-5	TGTGCCAGCAGTTACACACAGGGTCCAGAGACCCAGTACTTC	CASSYTQGPETQYF
few	TRBV20-1	.	TRBJ1-5	TGCAGTGCCCCGGGCCCGAATCAGCCCCAGCATTTT	CSAPGPNQPQHF
few	TRBV6-5	.	TRBJ1-3	TGTGCCAGCAGGCCACAAGTCGCTGGAAACACCATATATTTT	CASRPQVAGNTIYF
.	TRBV24-1	TRBD1	TRBJ2-1	TGTGCCACCAGTGATCCTCAGGGGGCATCCTACAATGAGCAGTTCTTC	CATSDPQGASYNEQFF
.	TRBV3-1	.	TRBJ1-1	TGTGCCAGCAGCCAAATCATGAACACTGAAGCTTTCTTT	CASSQIMNTEAFF
few	TRBV28	TRBD1	TRBJ1-6	TGTGCCAGCAGTTCCAGGGGGTCGTTACATTCACCCCTCCACTTT	CASSSRGSLHSPLHF
few	TRBV6-2/TRBV6-3	.	TRBJ2-1	TGTGCCAGCAGTGGCTTGCTTACAGGGCGTATTTACAATGAGCAGTTCTTC	CASSGLLTGRIYNEQFF
.	TRBV15	.	TRBJ1-5	TGTGCCACCAGCAGGTGGGGGGCGCATGGCAATCAGCCCCAGCATTTT	CATSRWGAHGNQPQHF
many	TRBV28	.	TRBJ1-5	TGTGCCAGCATCCAAGGGGGGGGCAATCAGCCCCAGCATTTT	CASIQGGGNQPQHF
many	TRBV12-3/TRBV12-4	TRBD1	TRBJ1-5	TGTGCCAGCAGCCCAGGACAGGGGAATCAGCCCCAGCATTTT	CASSPGQGNQPQHF